Here is one TCR beta chain with its context. This sample stems from a study of blood T cell repertoires in COVID-19. Across the study: T cells, B-cell-depleted T cells, or PBMCs supplied cDNA or gDNA.

Germline values: CDR1 SGHNT, CDR2 YYREEE (reference sequence). The CDR3 has 15 amino acids. Trimming at V came to 2 bases and at J to 7 bases, leaving 4 bases not matched to a gene. How the authors handled the data: Estimates of nucleated cell counts were drawn from the amplification of reference gene primers. Sequencing used immunoSEQ multiplex PCR; TCRdb keeps in-frame clones, though not all of them. The D gene and trimming were derived from the DNA, and the V and J assignments and clone size from that table. The sample records 200,000 or so clones, 85% to 90% being singletons. The V and J genes are TRBV5-4 and TRBJ2-2; 11 bases align to TRBD1. The clonotype comes from a woman aged 45-60 years with acute or convalescent COVID-19. The source material was peripheral blood. The CDR3 loop reads CASSFRDRGIGELFF. Written as DNA, the CDR3 is TGTGCCAGCAGCTTCCGGGACAGGGGGATCGGGGAGCTGTTTTTT.